The 26 T cell receptor beta chains in this list originate from one sample, sequenced in a study of metastatic and nonmetastatic thyroid tumors (dated by TCRdb to 2019 to 2021). Before undergoing thyroid surgery, none of the patients had been given any kind of treatment. Receptor libraries were prepared by PCR. The sequencing machine was an Illumina HiSeq 4000. TCRdb itself trimmed the public reads at Q25 with fastp, ran MiXCR and retained productive beta chains. This sample is represented by 45,000 to 50,000 clones; around 25% of them were singletons. About 3.5% of the sample is taken by the ten largest. The sample comprised blood. The origin of the receptors is a male donor with papillary thyroid cancer or a benign thyroid nodule (not recorded which). Some clones in this sample may be carry-over from other donors' samples.

This clone was picked up many times. The V gene is TRBV4-1, the J gene TRBJ2-2, with 10 bases aligning to TRBD2. Germline trimming cut 2 bases from V and 4 bases from J; bases unmatched to any gene: 4. The CDR3 extends over 16 amino acids. The germline CDR1 and CDR2 sequences are MGHRA and YSYEKL. CDR3 region: CASSQSGLAPTGELFF. Written as DNA, the CDR3 is TGCGCCAGCAGCCAATCGGGACTAGCGCCCACCGGGGAGCTGTTTTTT.

This clone ranks as medium-sized. The gene calls are TRBV6-1 and TRBJ2-7; TRBD2 aligns across 7 bases. This CDR3 has 15 amino acids. V trimming: 6 bases; J trimming: 0 bases; junction bases outside the gene matches: 8. Germline values: CDR1 MNHNS, CDR2 SASEGT. CDR3 sequence reads: CASRPWGGSSYEQYF. The CDR3 nucleotides read TGTGCCAGCAGGCCCTGGGGGGGGAGCTCCTACGAGCAGTACTTC.

In its sample, this clone was seen many times. A single base separates this from a much larger clone, so it may be a read error. V and J are TRBV19 and TRBJ2-2; D perhaps matches TRBD2 (5 bases). Germline V gene lookup returns CDR1 LNHDA and CDR2 SQIVND (reference sequence). V lost 2 bases to trimming and J lost 5 bases, with 9 bases between them. This CDR3 comprises 14 residues. DNA of the CDR3: TGTGCCAGTAGTATATGCGTAGCGACCGGGGAGCTGTTTTTT. Its protein product is CASSICVATGELFF.

For this clone: At one end the junction does not follow the germline gene, possibly because of a read error. V gene TRBV30 combines with J gene TRBJ1-2; D is unclear. Germline V CDR1 and CDR2: GTSNPN, SVGIG (reference sequence). There are 9 residues in the CDR3. The CDR3 DNA follows: TGTGCCTGGAGTCCCCCGTTATCCTTC. Protein product: CAWSPPLSF.

This clone has at least ten counts. V is TRBV3-1 and J is TRBJ1-1; D not resolved. The CDR3 length is 13 residues. Germline values: CDR1 LGHDT, CDR2 YNNKEL (reference sequence). The V end was cut by 5 bases, the J end by 6 bases, with 13 bases between. The CDR3 coding sequence is TGTGCCAGCAGCGAAAGAGTAAGGGCTGAAGCTTTCTTT. It yields the protein CASSERVRAEAFF.

This clone was counted many times. The chain joins TRBV19 to TRBJ2-5; weak D call: TRBD1 (5 bases). The CDR3 has 14 residues. V dropped 4 bases and J dropped 9 bases, with 18 bases sitting between them. Germline V gene lookup returns CDR1 LNHDA and CDR2 SQIVND (reference sequence). The CDR3 reads CASSNGHQQVPQYF. CDR3 bases: TGTGCCAGTAGTAACGGACACCAACAGGTGCCCCAGTACTTC.

The chain employs TRBV12-3 or TRBV12-4 and TRBJ2-7; TRBD2 might be the D (5 bases). Trimming removed 7 bases from V and 7 bases from J, with 32 bases in between. The CDR3 runs 18 residues. Here the CDR3 reads CASTLVLDGRVLQREQYF. DNA for the CDR3: TGTGCCAGCACCCTGGTCTTGGACGGTCGGGTCCTACAGCGGGAGCAGTACTTC.

There are a few counts of this clone. The rearrangement links TRBV6-1 to TRBJ1-5; D is undetermined. The CDR3 covers 16 residues. Germline-derived CDR1 and CDR2 are MNHNS and SASEGT. V lost 0 bases, J lost 5 bases, and 14 bases lay in between. The CDR3 region has the DNA TGTGCCAGCAGTGAAGCGCTCCTGCGCACTTATCAGCCCCAGCATTTT. As protein: CASSEALLRTYQPQHF.

The sample holds many counts of this clone. The chain carries TRBV5-1 and TRBJ2-3, with D possibly matching TRBD2 (5 bases). The CDR3 length is 12 residues. Germline V gene sequence: CDR1 SGHRS, CDR2 YFSETQ. The germline V and J ends were trimmed by 5 bases and 2 bases, with 6 bases remaining between them. CDR3: CASRGVTDTQYF. The CDR3, as DNA: TGCGCCAGCAGGGGAGTCACAGATACGCAGTATTTT.

Ten or more counts support this clone. This chain uses TRBV7-3 with TRBJ2-1, with 7 bases that match TRBD1. Germline lookup yields CDR1 SGHTA and CDR2 FQGTGA. CDR3 size: 13 residues. The V gene end was trimmed by 2 bases and the J gene end by 6 bases; junction bases not matched to a gene: 1. The CDR3 nucleotides are TGTGCCAGCAGCTTACGGGACAGCAATGAGCAGTTCTTC. This encodes CASSLRDSNEQFF.

This chain joins TRBV20-1 and TRBJ2-7; tentatively, D is TRBD1 (5 bases). CDR1 is DFQATT, CDR2 SNEGSKA, per germline (reference sequence). V gave up 1 base and J gave up 1 base, with 11 bases separating them. This CDR3 comprises 14 residues. CDR3 amino acids: CSARAPDSSYEQYV. The CDR3 DNA reads as TGCAGTGCTAGAGCCCCAGACAGTTCCTACGAGCAGTACGTC.

The sample holds a few counts of this clone. V and J are TRBV10-2 and TRBJ1-2; a weak D match, TRBD1 (5 bases). V lost 4 bases to trimming and J lost 8 bases, with 17 bases between them. The CDR3 totals 14 residues. Germline CDR1 WSHSY, CDR2 SAAADI. The chain's CDR3 is CASSVGPPLGGYTF. CDR3 nucleotides: TGCGCCAGCAGTGTGGGGCCTCCGTTGGGAGGCTACACCTTC.

This clone occurred many times. The CDR3, as DNA: TGTGCCAGCAGCACTAGCGGGAGGGCCTTTCGAAGCAATGAGCAGTTCTTC. Its translation: CASSTSGRAFRSNEQFF. This chain joins TRBV9 and TRBJ2-1; 13 bases line up with TRBD2. The CDR3 is 17 residues long. J was trimmed by 6 bases and V by 4 bases; bases with no gene match: 10. The germline V gene encodes CDR1 SGDLS and CDR2 YYNGEE.

This clone was counted ten times or more. The rearrangement links TRBV7-3 to TRBJ1-1, with 9 positions matching TRBD1. Germline CDR1 SGHTA, CDR2 FQGTGA. V trimming: 3 bases; J trimming: 0 bases; junction bases outside the gene matches: 5. The CDR3 length is 16 residues. The DNA of the CDR3 is TGTGCCAGCAGCTTTCGCCGGGACAGGGTGAACACTGAAGCTTTCTTT. Translated, it gives CASSFRRDRVNTEAFF. The whole variable domain, remainder taken from reference TRBV7-3 and TRBJ1-1, is GAGVSQTPSNKVTEKGKYVELRCDPISGHTALYWYRQSLGQGPEFLIYFQGTGAADDSGLPNDRFFAVRPEGSVSTLKIQRTERGDSAVYLCASSFRRDRVNTEAFFGQGTRLTVV.

This clone was picked up a small number of times. A clone one base away is much larger, so this may be a read error. This sequence joins TRBV19 and TRBJ2-1, with a tentative D call TRBD2 (7 bases). Germline CDR1 reads LNHDA; CDR2 reads SQIVND (reference sequence). This CDR3 is 16 amino acids long. V was clipped by 5 bases and J by 6 bases, with 20 bases between them. The CDR3 sequence is CASSPRGAGRLNEQFF. In DNA form, the CDR3 reads TGTGCCAGTAGTCCCCGGGGGGCGGGAAGGCTCAATGAGCAGTTCTTC. Full variable domain (rest looked up from reference TRBV19 and TRBJ2-1): DGGITQSPKYLFRKEGQNVTLSCEQNLNHDAMYWYRQDPGQGLRLIYYSQIVNDFQKGDIAEGYSVSREKKESFPLTVTSAQKNPTAFYLCASSPRGAGRLNEQFFGPGTRLTVL.

Many counts were recorded for this clone. This chain links TRBV10-3 with TRBJ2-5, with 7 bases fitting TRBD2. This CDR3 region has 15 residues. Germline CDR1 reads ENHRY; CDR2 reads SYGVKD. Trimming at V came to 2 bases and at J to 1 base, leaving 4 bases not matched to a gene. CDR3 region: CAISEAAGSQETQYF. CDR3 coding DNA: TGTGCCATCAGTGAGGCAGCGGGGAGCCAAGAGACCCAGTACTTC.

This clone was counted at least ten times. J is TRBJ2-7 and V is TRBV28; D may be TRBD2 (5 bases). Germline V gives CDR1 MDHEN, CDR2 SYDVKM. This CDR3 has 14 residues. V was cut by 2 bases and J by 2 bases, with 10 bases left in between. CDR3 loop: CASSLVSGPYEQYF. Here the CDR3 DNA reads TGTGCCAGCAGTTTAGTAAGCGGCCCCTACGAGCAGTACTTC.

Ten or more counts support this clone. The chain carries TRBV4-2 and TRBJ1-4; TRBD1 is a possible D gene (5 bases). Germline V gives CDR1 LGHNA, CDR2 YNFKEQ. This CDR3 is built from 15 residues. With 1 base removed from V and 4 bases from J, the gap between germline ends came to 10 bases. CDR3 sequence: CASSQGGAFNEKLFF. CDR3 bases: TGTGCCAGCAGCCAAGGAGGGGCTTTTAATGAAAAACTGTTTTTT.

This clone was seen ten or more times. The chain employs TRBV9 and TRBJ2-5; D remains unclear. With 4 bases removed from V and 4 bases from J, the gap between germline ends came to 5 bases. The germline gives CDR1 SGDLS, CDR2 YYNGEE. The CDR3 extends over 11 amino acids. As DNA, the CDR3 is TGTGCCAGCAGCCCAGGAGAGACCCAGTACTTC. Translated: CASSPGETQYF.

The chain combines TRBV6-8 with TRBJ2-1; TRBD2 matches 10 bases. With V trimmed by 0 bases and J by 5 bases, 4 bases remained unmatched. CDR3 length equals 16 residues. CDR1 and CDR2 from the germline V gene are MNHGY and SAAAGT. The CDR3 reads CASSYSSLAGHNEQFF. The CDR3, as DNA: TGTGCCAGCAGTTACTCGTCACTAGCGGGACACAATGAGCAGTTCTTC.

This chain uses TRBV30 with TRBJ1-2, with D possibly being TRBD1 (5 bases). CDR1 is GTSNPN and CDR2 is SVGIG in the germline V gene (reference sequence). The V end lost 3 bases, the J end lost 5 bases, and 22 bases lay between the germline ends. The CDR3 consists of 16 residues. The CDR3 nucleotides read TGTGCCTGGAGGGGTCCTAGGGGCCCGCGGAATTATGGCTACACCTTC. Protein sequence: CAWRGPRGPRNYGYTF.

This clone was counted many times. The chain uses TRBV19 and TRBJ2-1, with 11 bases matching TRBD1. This CDR3 has 14 amino acids. Germline CDR1 LNHDA, CDR2 SQIVND (reference sequence). The V segment lost 11 bases and the J segment 8 bases; nucleotides outside the gene matches: 11. CDR3 bases: TGTGCCTCCTCCGGGACAGGGGGTTTAGATGAGCAGTTCTTC. Translation: CASSGTGGLDEQFF.

By sample share, this clone is medium-sized. This chain links TRBV6-1 with TRBJ2-5, with D possibly TRBD1 on 5 matching bases. Trimming took off 5 bases at V and 7 bases at J, with 14 bases between the two ends. The germline V gene encodes CDR1 MNHNS and CDR2 SASEGT. The CDR3 runs to 13 residues. This CDR3 is CASSFRGARTQYF. CDR3 bases: TGTGCCAGCAGTTTTAGGGGCGCACGGACCCAGTACTTC.

This clone has at least ten counts. The chain joins TRBV27 to TRBJ2-1; 8 bases align to TRBD1. The junction had 6 bases not matched to a gene; V was cut back by 4 bases and J by 4 bases. Germline V gives CDR1 MNHEY, CDR2 SMNVEV (reference sequence). The CDR3 loop spans 15 amino acids. The CDR3 region has the DNA TGTGCCAGCAGTTCTGACAGGGGTACGTACAATGAGCAGTTCTTC. Protein product: CASSSDRGTYNEQFF.

Judged by abundance, this clone is medium-sized. The V call is TRBV6-1, the J call TRBJ1-2; 9 positions match TRBD1. The ends lost 3 bases at V and 1 base at J; junction bases unmatched: 3. CDR1 and CDR2 from the germline V gene are MNHNS and SASEGT. The CDR3 totals 15 residues. CDR3 DNA sequence: TGTGCCAGCAGTGAGGGACAGGGCCGTAACTATGGCTACACCTTC. Encoded protein: CASSEGQGRNYGYTF.

By its share, this clone is medium-sized (0.01 to 0.1%). The chain couples TRBV6-5 to TRBJ1-4; D is perhaps TRBD1 (5 bases). The CDR3 runs 15 residues. V was pared by 2 bases and J by 4 bases, with 11 bases between. Germline-derived CDR1 and CDR2 are MNHEY and SVGAGI. The CDR3 protein is CASSYRQGGNEKLFF. CDR3 DNA: TGTGCCAGCAGTTACCGGCAGGGAGGTAATGAAAAACTGTTTTTT.